This TCR beta chain was captured by sequencing in a study of cytomegalovirus exposure and HLA in healthy donors. Overall study results and limits: A later analysis appeared to link common viral pathogens to several of the most significant clusters.

The study ran its PCR with 60 Vbeta and 13 Jbeta primers. Produced via immunoSEQ multiplex PCR; TCRdb's table is partial and in-frame only. The sample consists of roughly 150,000 clones, approximately 71% of them appearing once. Points on this clone: What it recognizes is unknown.

Germline V gives CDR1 SGDLS, CDR2 YYNGEE. V lost 0 bases and J lost 4, with 10 bases in between. The CDR3 contains 15 residues. The V and J genes are TRBV9 and TRBJ2-2, with D tentatively TRBD2 (6 bases). This receptor was taken from a woman under 30 in good health and CMV-seropositive. What was sequenced was PBMCs. CDR3 residues: CASSVEDYFTGELFF. In nucleotides, the CDR3 is TGTGCCAGCAGCGTAGAGGACTACTTCACCGGGGAGCTGTTTTTT.